This T cell receptor beta chain was documented in a study of breast tumors, draining lymph nodes, adjacent tissues. Axillary draining lymph nodes of breast cancer patients supplied the node samples. A few counts support this clonotype. What it binds is not known. General observations from the study: Tumor T cell lymph node origin was a supported hypothesis, not proven. Compared with lymph nodes, tumors were less diverse; compared with nontumor tissue, more.

Each CDR3 protein is one row after TCRdb ran MiXCR on the multiplex PCR reads. The sample records 75,000 to 100,000 distinct CDR3 sequences, under 25% being singletons. The clonotype comes from a female donor with breast cancer. Some clones in this sample may be carry-over from other donors' samples. The sequencing input was axillary lymph node tissue.

The CDR3 is CASRNPTKRQAKPQETQYF. The CDR3, as DNA: TGCGCCAGCAGAAACCCGACTAAACGACAGGCGAAGCCCCAAGAGACCCAGTACTTC. V and J are TRBV4-1 and TRBJ2-5; perhaps TRBD1 as D (6 bases). The CDR3 loop spans 19 amino acids. Trimming took 6 bases from V and 1 from J, leaving 27 bases between them. From germline, CDR1 is MGHRA and CDR2 YSYEKL.